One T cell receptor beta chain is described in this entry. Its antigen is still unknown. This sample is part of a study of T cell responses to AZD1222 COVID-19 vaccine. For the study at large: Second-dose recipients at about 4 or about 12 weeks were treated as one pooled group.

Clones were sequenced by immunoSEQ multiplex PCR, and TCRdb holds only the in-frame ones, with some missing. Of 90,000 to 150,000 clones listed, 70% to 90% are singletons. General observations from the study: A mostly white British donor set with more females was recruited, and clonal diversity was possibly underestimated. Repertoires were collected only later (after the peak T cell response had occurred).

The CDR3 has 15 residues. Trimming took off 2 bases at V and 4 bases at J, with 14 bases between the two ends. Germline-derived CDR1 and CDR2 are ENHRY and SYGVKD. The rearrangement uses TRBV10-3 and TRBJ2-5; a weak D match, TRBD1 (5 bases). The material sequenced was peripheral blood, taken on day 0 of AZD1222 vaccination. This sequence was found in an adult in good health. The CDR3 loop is CAISERWAGIETQYF. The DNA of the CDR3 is TGTGCCATCAGTGAGAGGTGGGCAGGGATAGAGACCCAGTACTTC.